This entry describes one T cell receptor (beta chain). The antigen remains undetermined. Per sample, at least 5 micrograms of total RNA were extracted. A second roughly 6 to 12 cycle PCR used barcoded and J-beta primers. One entry per CDR3 protein results from TCRdb running MiXCR on the 5' RACE reads. The table has nearly 800,000 distinct CDR3 sequences, just over 55% seen once. The sample belongs to a study of blood T cells in healthy people across ages. Study outcomes and limitations: Observed TCR beta diversity showed a strong correlation with the percentage of naive T cells as measured by flow cytometry. Naive and antigen-experienced cells could not be conclusively compared, given unsorted PBMCs.

Germline CDR1 and CDR2: SEHNR and FQNEAQ (reference sequence). The CDR3 runs 13 residues. V was cut by 8 bases and J by 4 bases, with 12 bases left in between. This sequence was found in a man aged 40-50 years in good health. The specimen sequenced was blood. V usage is TRBV7-9 and J usage is TRBJ2-1; D is ambiguous. CDR3 in DNA: TGTGCCAGCTTAACCGGCGAATACAATGAGCAGTTCTTC. This sequence encodes CASLTGEYNEQFF. Full variable domain (remainder filled in from reference TRBV7-9 and TRBJ2-1): DTGVSQNPRHKITKRGQNVTFRCDPISEHNRLYWYRQTLGQGPEFLTYFQNEAQLEKSRLLSDRFSAERPKGSFSTLEIQRTEQGDSAMYLCASLTGEYNEQFFGPGTRLTVL.